This T cell receptor (beta chain) was sequenced in a study of human T cells and chemical hapten exposure. This sample's time point: patch test 1, 2 weeks after DPC sensitization. Treatment reported: therapeutic diphenylcyclopropenone sensitization with weekly scalp DPC. Each CDR3 protein is one row after TCRdb ran MiXCR on the RACE reads. Of approximately 82,000 distinct CDR3 sequences listed, 10% to 13% are singletons. The specimen comprised whole blood, sampled in connection with sensitization to the hapten diphenylcyclopropenone (DPC). This TCR derives from a man aged 35 to 55 with alopecia areata. Some clones in this sample may be carry-over from other donors' samples.

The chain's CDR3 is CSARVEDREKLVNTEAFF. CDR3 bases: TGCAGTGCTAGAGTTGAGGACAGAGAGAAATTAGTGAACACTGAAGCTTTCTTT. The chain employs TRBV20-1 and TRBJ1-1; possible D gene TRBD1, 6 bases. CDR1 and CDR2 from the germline V gene are DFQATT and SNEGSKA (reference sequence). The V end was cut by 1 base, the J end by 0 bases, with 21 bases between. The CDR3 totals 18 residues.